This T cell receptor (beta chain) comes out of a study of shared clonotypes between healthy human individuals. TCRdb's table, derived via immunoSEQ multiplex PCR, lists solely in-frame clones and lacks some. The sample includes around 510,000 clones, 95% to 97% of them seen just once. The CDR3 consists of 16 residues. V gave up 1 base and J gave up 6 bases; unmatched junction bases: 8. CDR1 is SGHRS and CDR2 is YFSETQ in the germline V gene. The TCR originated in a woman younger than 45 in good health. V and J are TRBV5-1 and TRBJ2-1; 9 nucleotides agree with TRBD2. Material for sequencing was naive CD4+ T cells sorted from blood. Subset: CD45RA+ positively selected. The CDR3 nucleotides read TGCGCCAGCAGCTTGAGCGGGGGGAGGGCTTTCAATGAGCAGTTCTTC. Translated, it gives CASSLSGGRAFNEQFF.